The rows below give T cell receptor beta chains drawn from one sample of a study of T-cell reconstitution after alpha-beta-depleted transplantation in children. In TCRdb, the PCR reads were re-called with MiXCR into one record per CDR3 protein. The sample has approximately 210,000 distinct CDR3 sequences, about 14% seen once. The sequences come from PBMCs from the stem cell graft donor, collected from the stem cell graft. The source is a human donor who donated a stem cell graft to a child with acute lymphoblastic leukemia. CDR3s include the opening cysteine and the closing phenylalanine or tryptophan. A D gene is named only where the DNA matches it firmly. Not every row has a clone size; where given, it reads once, few, many or a size class.

cdr3_nt: TGTGCCAGCAGCTTAGTCGTCTGGGGGAAGCAGTTCTTC
cdr3_aa: CASSLVVWGKQFF
v_call: TRBV7-9
d_call: .
clone_size: many
j_call: TRBJ2-1

cdr3_nt: TGCAGTGCAACCCCAGGGTTAGAACAGCCCCAGCATTTT
cdr3_aa: CSATPGLEQPQHF
v_call: TRBV20-1
d_call: .
clone_size: few
j_call: TRBJ1-5

cdr3_nt: TGCGCCAGCAGCTCCCGAGCGACGAACACCGGGGAGCTGTTTTTT
cdr3_aa: CASSSRATNTGELFF
v_call: TRBV5-1
d_call: .
clone_size: many
j_call: TRBJ2-2

cdr3_nt: TGCGCCAGCAGCTTGGCCCAAGGTTACGAGCAGTACTTC
cdr3_aa: CASSLAQGYEQYF
v_call: TRBV5-1
d_call: .
clone_size: many
j_call: TRBJ2-7

cdr3_nt: TGTGCCATCAGGGACGGATTAGGGGATCAGCCCCAGCATTTT
cdr3_aa: CAIRDGLGDQPQHF
v_call: TRBV10-3
d_call: .
clone_size: many
j_call: TRBJ1-5

cdr3_nt: TGTGCCAGCAGCTTACACATTCGGTCCGAGCAGTACTTC
cdr3_aa: CASSLHIRSEQYF
v_call: TRBV7-2
d_call: .
clone_size: .
j_call: TRBJ2-7

cdr3_nt: TGCGCCAGCAGCTCGGGACTAGCGGGAGAAAGAACAGATACGCAGTATTTT
cdr3_aa: CASSSGLAGERTDTQYF
v_call: TRBV5-1
d_call: TRBD2
clone_size: many
j_call: TRBJ2-3

cdr3_nt: TGTGCCTGGAGTGTATGGACAGAGCCCGCGTTCACCGGGGAGCTGTTTTTT
cdr3_aa: CAWSVWTEPAFTGELFF
v_call: TRBV30
d_call: .
clone_size: .
j_call: TRBJ2-2

cdr3_nt: TGCGCCAGCAGCCCGGACTACCCCACTGAAGCTTTCTTT
cdr3_aa: CASSPDYPTEAFF
v_call: TRBV5-1
d_call: .
clone_size: many
j_call: TRBJ1-1

cdr3_nt: TGCAGTGCGCAACAGGGACCGGGGTATGGCTACACCTTC
cdr3_aa: CSAQQGPGYGYTF
v_call: TRBV20-1
d_call: .
clone_size: many
j_call: TRBJ1-2

cdr3_nt: TGTGCCAGCAGCTCAGCGGCCCGGACAGGGAGCTCACCCCTCCACTTT
cdr3_aa: CASSSAARTGSSPLHF
v_call: TRBV7-9
d_call: TRBD1
clone_size: .
j_call: TRBJ1-6